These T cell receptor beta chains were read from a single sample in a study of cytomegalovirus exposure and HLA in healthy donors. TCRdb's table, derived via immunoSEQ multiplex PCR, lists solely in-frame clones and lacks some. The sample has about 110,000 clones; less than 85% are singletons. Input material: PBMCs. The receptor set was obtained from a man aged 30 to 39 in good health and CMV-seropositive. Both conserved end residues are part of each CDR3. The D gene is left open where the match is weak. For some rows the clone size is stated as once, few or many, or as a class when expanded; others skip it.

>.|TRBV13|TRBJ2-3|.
CASSFHRGPDPTQYF
TGTGCCAGCAGCTTTCACCGCGGTCCCGATCCCACGCAGTATTTT
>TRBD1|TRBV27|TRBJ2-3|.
CASGGGQGFSTDTQYF
TGTGCCAGCGGGGGGGGACAGGGATTTAGCACAGATACGCAGTATTTT
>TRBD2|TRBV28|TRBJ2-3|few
CASSPILAGAKDTQYF
TGTGCCAGCAGCCCCATACTAGCGGGGGCAAAAGATACGCAGTATTTT
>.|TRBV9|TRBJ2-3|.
CASSVGERGSTDTQYF
TGTGCCAGCAGCGTAGGTGAACGGGGGTCTACAGATACGCAGTATTTT
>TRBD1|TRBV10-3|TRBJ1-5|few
CAIRSDRGDQPQHF
TGTGCCATCAGATCGGACAGGGGAGATCAGCCCCAGCATTTT
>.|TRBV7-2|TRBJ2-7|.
CASSLTSSYEQYF
TGTGCCAGCAGCTTAACCTCTTCCTACGAGCAGTACTTC
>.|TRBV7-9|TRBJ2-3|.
CASSLVRTQYF
TGTGCCAGCAGCTTAGTCCGTACGCAGTATTTT
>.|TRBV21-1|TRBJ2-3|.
CASSAWTSGGGTDTQYF
TGTGCCAGCAGCGCCTGGACTAGCGGGGGGGGCACAGATACGCAGTATTTT
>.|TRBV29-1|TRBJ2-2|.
CSARVGEDTGELFF
TGCAGCGCCCGAGTGGGGGAGGACACCGGGGAGCTGTTTTTT
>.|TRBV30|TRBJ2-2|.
CAWRLQGRTTGELFF
TGTGCCTGGAGGTTGCAGGGAAGGACCACCGGGGAGCTGTTTTTT
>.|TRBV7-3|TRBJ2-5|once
CASSLTRWETQYF
TGTGCCAGCAGCTTAACGAGGTGGGAGACCCAGTACTTC
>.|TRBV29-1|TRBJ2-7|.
CSVAIGGEQYF
TGCAGCGTGGCGATCGGGGGCGAGCAGTACTTC
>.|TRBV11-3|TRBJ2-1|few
CASSPAAKTNEQFF
TGTGCCAGCAGCCCAGCGGCCAAGACGAATGAGCAGTTCTTC
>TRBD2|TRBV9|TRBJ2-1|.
CASSVERGDNEQFF
TGTGCCAGCAGCGTAGAGCGGGGAGACAATGAGCAGTTCTTC
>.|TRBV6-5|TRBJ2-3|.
CASSYSDSYTDTQYF
TGTGCCAGCAGTTACTCGGACAGCTACACAGATACGCAGTATTTT
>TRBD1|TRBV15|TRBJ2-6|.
CATSSRQGTGANVLTF
TGTGCCACCAGCAGCAGACAGGGGACTGGGGCCAACGTCCTGACTTTC
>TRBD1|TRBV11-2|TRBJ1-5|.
CASSLGAGGKNQPQHF
TGTGCCAGCAGCTTAGGTGCAGGGGGCAAAAATCAGCCCCAGCATTTT
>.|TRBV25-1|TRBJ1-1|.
CASSESGKNTEAFF
TGTGCCAGCAGTGAATCGGGAAAGAACACTGAAGCTTTCTTT
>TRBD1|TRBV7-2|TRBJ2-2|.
CASDRDVSTGELFF
TGTGCCTCAGACAGGGACGTCAGCACCGGGGAGCTGTTTTTT
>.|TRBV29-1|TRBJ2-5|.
CSVPRGAWETQYF
TGCAGCGTGCCCAGGGGCGCTTGGGAGACCCAGTACTTC
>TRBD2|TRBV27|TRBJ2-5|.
CASSLNPGLVQYF
TGTGCCAGCAGTTTAAACCCTGGACTAGTTCAGTACTTC
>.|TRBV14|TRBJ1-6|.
CASSPRTDSPLHF
TGTGCCAGCAGCCCGAGGACAGATTCACCCCTCCACTTT
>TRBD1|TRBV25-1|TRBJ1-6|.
CASRDRADSPLHF
TGTGCCAGCAGGGACAGGGCGGATTCACCCCTCCACTTT
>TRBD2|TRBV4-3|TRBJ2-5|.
CASSQGKGTSGVGFWETQYF
TGCGCCAGCAGCCAAGGGAAGGGGACTAGCGGGGTAGGGTTTTGGGAGACCCAGTACTTC
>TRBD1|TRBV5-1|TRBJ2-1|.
CASTRGGRQVNEQFF
TGCGCCAGCACCCGAGGGGGCCGGCAGGTCAATGAGCAGTTCTTC
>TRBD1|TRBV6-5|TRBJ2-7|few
CASSYLGQGVNEQYF
TGTGCCAGCAGTTACCTGGGACAGGGGGTAAACGAGCAGTACTTC
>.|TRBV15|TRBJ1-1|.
CATSRVRGTEAFF
TGTGCCACCAGCAGAGTCAGAGGGACTGAAGCTTTCTTT
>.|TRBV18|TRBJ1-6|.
CASSGQNSPLHF
TGTGCCAGCTCAGGACAGAATTCACCCCTCCACTTT
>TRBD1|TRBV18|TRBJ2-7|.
CASSPEGQAPYEQYF
TGTGCCAGCTCACCAGAGGGACAGGCCCCCTACGAGCAGTACTTC
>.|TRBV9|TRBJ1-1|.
CASSVNGGRQPNTEAFF
TGTGCCAGCAGCGTAAATGGAGGGAGACAGCCAAACACTGAAGCTTTCTTT
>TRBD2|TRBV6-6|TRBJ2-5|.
CASSYGGGEETQYF
TGTGCCAGCAGTTACGGGGGGGGAGAAGAGACCCAGTACTTC
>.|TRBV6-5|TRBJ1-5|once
CASRSGQLDNQPQHF
TGTGCCAGCAGGAGTGGACAGTTAGACAATCAGCCCCAGCATTTT
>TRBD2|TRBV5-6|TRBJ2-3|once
CASSLYFGEGDTQYF
TGTGCCAGCAGCTTGTATTTTGGGGAGGGTGATACGCAGTATTTT
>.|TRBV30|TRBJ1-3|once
CAWSVRGTSGNTIYF
TGTGCCTGGAGTGTCCGCGGGACCTCTGGAAACACCATATATTTT
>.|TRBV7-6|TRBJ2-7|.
CASSLVGGNSYEQYF
TGTGCCAGCAGCTTAGTAGGAGGGAATTCCTACGAGCAGTACTTC
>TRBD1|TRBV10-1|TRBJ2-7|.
CASRDREAYEQYF
TGCGCCAGCAGGGACAGGGAAGCCTACGAGCAGTACTTC
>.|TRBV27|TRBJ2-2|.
CASGIGGLVRTGELFF
TGTGCCAGCGGAATAGGGGGATTAGTTCGCACCGGGGAGCTGTTTTTT
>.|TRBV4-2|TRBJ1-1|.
CASSQEGQGPEAFF
TGTGCCAGCAGCCAAGAGGGGCAGGGTCCTGAAGCTTTCTTT
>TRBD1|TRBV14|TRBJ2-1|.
CASSQGPGQGGNEQFF
TGTGCCAGCAGCCAGGGACCGGGACAGGGTGGAAATGAGCAGTTCTTC
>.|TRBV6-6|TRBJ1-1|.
CASSYPQGQASLAFF
TGTGCTAGCAGTTACCCCCAGGGCCAGGCCTCTCTAGCTTTCTTT
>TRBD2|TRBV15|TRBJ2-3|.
CATSTTYAGGQDTQYF
TGTGCCACCAGCACCACCTATGCGGGGGGGCAAGATACGCAGTATTTT
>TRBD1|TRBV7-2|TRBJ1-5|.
CASSLHRDRDDQPQHF
TGTGCCAGCAGCTTACACCGGGACAGGGATGATCAGCCCCAGCATTTT
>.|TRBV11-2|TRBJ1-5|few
CASSLDQRQPQHF
TGTGCCAGCAGCTTAGATCAGAGGCAGCCCCAGCATTTT
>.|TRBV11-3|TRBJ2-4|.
CASSPFVAARDIQYF
TGTGCCAGCAGCCCCTTTGTCGCGGCGCGGGACATTCAGTACTTC
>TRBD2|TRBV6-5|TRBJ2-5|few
CASSYWLAGGSETQYF
TGTGCCAGCAGTTACTGGCTAGCGGGGGGGAGCGAGACCCAGTACTTC
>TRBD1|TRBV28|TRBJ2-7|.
CASRMLTGVREQYF
TGTGCCAGCAGGATGCTGACAGGGGTTCGCGAGCAGTACTTC
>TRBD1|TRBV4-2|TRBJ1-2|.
CASSQDGQGGYGYTF
TGTGCCAGCAGCCAAGACGGACAGGGAGGGTATGGCTACACCTTC
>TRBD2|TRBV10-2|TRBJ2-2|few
CASSTRGLAGNLGELFF
TGCGCCAGCAGTACCAGGGGACTAGCGGGGAATCTCGGGGAGCTGTTTTTT
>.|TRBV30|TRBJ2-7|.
CAWSVEVEQYF
TGTGCCTGGAGTGTTGAGGTCGAGCAGTACTTC
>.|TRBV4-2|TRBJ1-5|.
CASSQDEGGKGQPQHF
TGTGCCAGCAGCCAAGATGAAGGGGGTAAAGGTCAGCCCCAGCATTTT
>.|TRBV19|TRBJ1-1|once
CASQGTAEAFF
TGTGCCAGCCAGGGTACGGCTGAAGCTTTCTTT